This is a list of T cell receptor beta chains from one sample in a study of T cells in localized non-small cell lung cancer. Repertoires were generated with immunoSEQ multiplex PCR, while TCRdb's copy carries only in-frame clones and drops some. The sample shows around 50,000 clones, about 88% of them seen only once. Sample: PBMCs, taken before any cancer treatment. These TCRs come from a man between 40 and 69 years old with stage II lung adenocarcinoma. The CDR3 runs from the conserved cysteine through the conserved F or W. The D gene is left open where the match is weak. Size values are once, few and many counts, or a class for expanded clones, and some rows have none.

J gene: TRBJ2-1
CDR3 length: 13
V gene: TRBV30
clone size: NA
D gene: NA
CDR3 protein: CATLDRSYNKQFF
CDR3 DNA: TGTGCCACGCTCGACAGATCCTACAATAAGCAGTTCTTC

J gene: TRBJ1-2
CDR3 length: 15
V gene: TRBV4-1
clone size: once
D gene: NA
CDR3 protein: CASSQEGRTNYGYTF
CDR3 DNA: TGCGCCAGCAGCCAAGAAGGCAGAACTAACTATGGCTACACCTTC

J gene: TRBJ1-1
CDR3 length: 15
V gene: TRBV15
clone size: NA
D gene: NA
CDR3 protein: CATSRGGSTNTEAFF
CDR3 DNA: TGTGCCACCAGCAGAGGGGGATCGACGAACACTGAAGCTTTCTTT

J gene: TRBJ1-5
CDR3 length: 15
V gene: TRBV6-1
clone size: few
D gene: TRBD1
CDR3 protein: CASSGIQGSNQPQHF
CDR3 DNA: TGTGCCAGCAGTGGTATACAGGGGAGCAATCAGCCCCAGCATTTT

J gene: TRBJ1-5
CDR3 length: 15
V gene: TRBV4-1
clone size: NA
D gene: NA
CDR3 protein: CASSQRGDGNQPQHF
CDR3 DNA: TGCGCCAGCAGCCAACGCGGCGATGGCAATCAGCCCCAGCATTTT

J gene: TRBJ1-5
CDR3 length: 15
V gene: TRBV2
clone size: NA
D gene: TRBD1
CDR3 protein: CASSRTGGGSQPQHF
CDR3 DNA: TGTGCCAGCAGCAGGACAGGGGGCGGCAGTCAGCCCCAGCATTTT

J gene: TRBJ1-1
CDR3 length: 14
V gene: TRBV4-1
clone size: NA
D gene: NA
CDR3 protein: CASSQSPQGTEAFF
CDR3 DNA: TGCGCCAGCAGCCAAAGTCCCCAGGGTACTGAAGCTTTCTTT

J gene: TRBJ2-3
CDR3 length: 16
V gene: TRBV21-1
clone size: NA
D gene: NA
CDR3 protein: CASRVVLAVMQDTQYF
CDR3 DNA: TGTGCCAGCAGAGTAGTGTTAGCAGTCATGCAAGATACGCAGTATTTT

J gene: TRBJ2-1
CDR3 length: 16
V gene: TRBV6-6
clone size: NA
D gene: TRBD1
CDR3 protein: CASKRSGQGANNEQFF
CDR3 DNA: TGTGCCAGCAAGAGGTCCGGACAGGGGGCCAACAATGAGCAGTTCTTC

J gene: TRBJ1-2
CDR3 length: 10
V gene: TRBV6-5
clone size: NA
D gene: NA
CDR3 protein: CASSYGGYTF
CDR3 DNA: TGTGCCAGCAGTTACGGTGGCTACACCTTC

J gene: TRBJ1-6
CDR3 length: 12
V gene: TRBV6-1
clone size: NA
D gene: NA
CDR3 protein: CASSAVNSPLRF
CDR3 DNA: TGTGCCAGCAGTGCTGTAAATTCACCCCTCCGCTTT

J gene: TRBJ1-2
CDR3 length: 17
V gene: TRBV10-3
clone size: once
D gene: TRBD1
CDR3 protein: CAVSARDRGRNNYGYTF
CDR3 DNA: TGTGCCGTCAGTGCCCGGGACAGGGGGAGAAATAACTATGGCTACACCTTC

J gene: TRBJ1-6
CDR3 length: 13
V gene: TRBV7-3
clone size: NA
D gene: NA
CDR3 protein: CAGSLGQPAPLHF
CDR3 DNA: TGTGCCGGCAGCTTAGGGCAGCCAGCACCCCTCCACTTT

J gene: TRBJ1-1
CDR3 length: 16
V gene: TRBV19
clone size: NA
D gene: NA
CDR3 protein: CASTRTVGRMNTEAFF
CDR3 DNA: TGTGCCAGTACTCGGACAGTTGGAAGGATGAACACTGAAGCTTTCTTT

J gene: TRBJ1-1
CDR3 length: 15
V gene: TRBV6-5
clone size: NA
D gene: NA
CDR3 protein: CASSRSRALNTEAFF
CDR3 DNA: TGTGCCAGCAGTCGTTCCAGGGCCCTAAACACTGAAGCTTTCTTT

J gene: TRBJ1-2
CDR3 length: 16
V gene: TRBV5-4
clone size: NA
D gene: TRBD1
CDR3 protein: CASSSVGRGLRYGYTF
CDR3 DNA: TGTGCCAGCAGCTCCGTGGGGAGGGGGCTCAGGTATGGCTACACCTTC

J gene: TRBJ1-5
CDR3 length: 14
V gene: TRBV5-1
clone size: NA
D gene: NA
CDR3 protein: CASSLDGSNQPQHF
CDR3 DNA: TGCGCCAGCAGCTTGGATGGGAGCAATCAGCCCCAGCATTTT

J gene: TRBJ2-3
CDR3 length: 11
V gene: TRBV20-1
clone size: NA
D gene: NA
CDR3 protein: CSASLSSQAIF
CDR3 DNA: TGCAGTGCTAGCCTCTCGAGCCAAGCCATTTTT

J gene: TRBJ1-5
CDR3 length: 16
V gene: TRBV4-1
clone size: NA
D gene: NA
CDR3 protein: CASSPIRDGSNQPQHF
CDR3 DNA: TGCGCCAGCAGCCCAATCCGGGACGGCAGCAATCAGCCCCAGCATTTT

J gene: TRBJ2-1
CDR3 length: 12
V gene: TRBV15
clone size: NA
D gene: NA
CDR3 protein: CATSRAWDEQFF
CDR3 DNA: TGTGCCACCAGCAGAGCGTGGGATGAGCAGTTCTTC

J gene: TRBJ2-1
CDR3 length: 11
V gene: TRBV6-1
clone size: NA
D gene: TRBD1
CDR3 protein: CASGQGSEQFF
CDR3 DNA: TGTGCCAGCGGACAGGGGAGTGAGCAGTTCTTC

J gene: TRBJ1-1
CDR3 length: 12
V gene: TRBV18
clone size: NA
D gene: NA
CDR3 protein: CASSPKNTEAFF
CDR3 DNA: TGTGCCAGCTCACCAAAGAACACTGAAGCTTTCTTT

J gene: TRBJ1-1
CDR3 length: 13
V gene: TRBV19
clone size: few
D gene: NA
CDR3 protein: CASTPWENTEAFF
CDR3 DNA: TGTGCCAGTACCCCATGGGAGAACACTGAAGCTTTCTTT

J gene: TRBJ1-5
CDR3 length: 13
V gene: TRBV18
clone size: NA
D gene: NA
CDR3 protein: CASSPELDQPQHF
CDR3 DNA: TGTGCCAGCTCACCAGAGCTGGATCAGCCCCAGCATTTT

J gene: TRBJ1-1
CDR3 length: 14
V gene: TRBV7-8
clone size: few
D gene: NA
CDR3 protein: CASSLDAANTEAFF
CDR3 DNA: TGTGCCAGCAGCTTAGATGCAGCGAACACTGAAGCTTTCTTT

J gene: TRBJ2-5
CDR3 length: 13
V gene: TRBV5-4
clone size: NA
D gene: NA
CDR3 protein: CASSSTGRETQYF
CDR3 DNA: TGTGCCAGCAGCTCGACTGGAAGAGAGACCCAGTACTTC

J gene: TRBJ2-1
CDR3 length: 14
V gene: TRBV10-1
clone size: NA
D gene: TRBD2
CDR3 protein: CAVWVAGAINEQFF
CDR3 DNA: TGCGCCGTTTGGGTAGCGGGGGCCATCAATGAGCAGTTCTTC

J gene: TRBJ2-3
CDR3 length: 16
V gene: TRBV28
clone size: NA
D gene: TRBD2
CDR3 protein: CASSPTEAGGTDTQYF
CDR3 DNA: TGTGCCAGCAGCCCCACGGAGGCGGGGGGAACAGATACGCAGTATTTT

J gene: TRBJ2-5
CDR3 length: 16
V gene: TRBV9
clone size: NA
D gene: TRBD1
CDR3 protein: CASSVARDRGSETQYF
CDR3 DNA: TGTGCCAGCAGCGTCGCCCGGGACAGGGGTTCGGAGACCCAGTACTTC

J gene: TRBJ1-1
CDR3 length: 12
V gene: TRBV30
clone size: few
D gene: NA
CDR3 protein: CAWRRVDTEAFF
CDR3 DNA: TGTGCCTGGAGACGCGTAGACACTGAAGCTTTCTTT

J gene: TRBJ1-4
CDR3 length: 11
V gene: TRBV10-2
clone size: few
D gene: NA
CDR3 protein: CASIDNEKLFF
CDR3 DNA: TGCGCCAGCATCGACAATGAAAAACTGTTTTTT

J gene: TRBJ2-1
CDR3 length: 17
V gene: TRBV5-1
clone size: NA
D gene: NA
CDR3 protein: CASSLGTFSLGYNEQFF
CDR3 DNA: TGCGCCAGCAGCTTGGGGACGTTCTCGCTCGGATACAATGAGCAGTTCTTC

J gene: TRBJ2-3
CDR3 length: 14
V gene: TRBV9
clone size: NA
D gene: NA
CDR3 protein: CASSVVPRADTQYF
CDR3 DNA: TGTGCCAGCAGCGTAGTTCCCAGGGCAGATACGCAGTATTTT

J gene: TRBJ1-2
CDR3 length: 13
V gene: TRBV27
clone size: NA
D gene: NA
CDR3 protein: CASSLGRDYGYTF
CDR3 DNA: TGTGCCAGCAGTTTGGGCAGGGACTATGGCTACACCTTC

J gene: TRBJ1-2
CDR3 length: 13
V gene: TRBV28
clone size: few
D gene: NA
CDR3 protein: CASSQGEGGGYTF
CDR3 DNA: TGTGCCAGCAGTCAAGGTGAGGGCGGAGGCTACACCTTC

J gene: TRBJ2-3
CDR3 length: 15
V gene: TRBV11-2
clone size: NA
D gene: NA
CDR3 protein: CASSLERATFDTQYF
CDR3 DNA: TGTGCCAGCAGCTTAGAAAGGGCAACTTTTGATACGCAGTATTTT

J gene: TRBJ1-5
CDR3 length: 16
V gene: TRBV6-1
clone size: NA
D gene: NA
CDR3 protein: CASSGKGRQGNQPQHF
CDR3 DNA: TGTGCCAGCAGTGGTAAAGGGCGCCAAGGTAACCAGCCCCAGCATTTT

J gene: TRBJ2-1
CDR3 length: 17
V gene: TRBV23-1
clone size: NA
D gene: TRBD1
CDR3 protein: CASSQSTPGTGFNEQFF
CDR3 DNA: TGCGCCAGCAGTCAATCTACTCCCGGGACAGGGTTCAATGAGCAGTTCTTC

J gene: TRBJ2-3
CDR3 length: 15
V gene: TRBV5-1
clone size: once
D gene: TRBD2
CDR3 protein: CASSGGLASTDTQYF
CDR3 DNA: TGCGCCAGCAGCGGAGGACTAGCTAGCACAGATACGCAGTATTTT

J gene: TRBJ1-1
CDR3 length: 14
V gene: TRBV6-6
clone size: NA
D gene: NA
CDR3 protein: CASSYAKGEAEAFF
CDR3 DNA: TGTGCCAGCAGTTATGCAAAGGGGGAGGCTGAAGCTTTCTTT

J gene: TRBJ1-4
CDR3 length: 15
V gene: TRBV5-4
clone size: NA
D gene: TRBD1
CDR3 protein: CASSLGQGHNEKLFF
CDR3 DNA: TGTGCCAGCAGCTTAGGACAGGGCCATAATGAAAAACTGTTTTTT

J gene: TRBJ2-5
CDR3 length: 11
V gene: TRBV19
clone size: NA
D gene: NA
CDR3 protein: CASSSGATQYF
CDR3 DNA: TGTGCCAGTAGTAGCGGGGCGACCCAGTACTTC

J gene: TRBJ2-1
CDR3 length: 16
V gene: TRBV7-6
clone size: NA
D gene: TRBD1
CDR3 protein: CASSARTGSSYNEQFF
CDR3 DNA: TGTGCCAGCAGCGCAAGGACAGGGAGCTCCTACAATGAGCAGTTCTTC

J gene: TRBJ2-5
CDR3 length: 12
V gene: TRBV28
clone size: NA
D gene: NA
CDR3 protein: CASSRGRGTQYF
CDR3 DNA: TGTGCCAGCAGCCGAGGAAGAGGGACCCAGTACTTC

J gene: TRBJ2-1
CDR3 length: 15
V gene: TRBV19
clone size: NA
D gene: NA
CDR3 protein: CASMLTSRGRNEQFF
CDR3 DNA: TGTGCCAGTATGCTGACTAGCAGGGGGAGAAATGAGCAGTTCTTC

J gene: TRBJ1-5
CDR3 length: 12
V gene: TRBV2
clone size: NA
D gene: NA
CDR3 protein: CASTQGGGSQHF
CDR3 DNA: TGTGCCAGCACCCAGGGTGGGGGGTCCCAGCATTTT

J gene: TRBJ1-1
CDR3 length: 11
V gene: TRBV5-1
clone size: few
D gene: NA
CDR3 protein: CASSTGDEAFF
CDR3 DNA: TGCGCCAGCAGTACCGGGGATGAAGCTTTCTTT

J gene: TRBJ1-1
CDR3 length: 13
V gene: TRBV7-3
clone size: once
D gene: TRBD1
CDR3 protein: CASSSGTGGEAFF
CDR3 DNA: TGTGCCAGCAGCTCGGGGACAGGGGGTGAAGCTTTCTTT

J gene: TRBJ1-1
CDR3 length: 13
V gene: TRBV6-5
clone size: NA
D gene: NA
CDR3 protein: CASSFSQNTEAFF
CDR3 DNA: TGTGCCAGCAGTTTCTCCCAGAACACTGAAGCTTTCTTT

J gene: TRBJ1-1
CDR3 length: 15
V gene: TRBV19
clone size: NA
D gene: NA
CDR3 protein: CASSIVQEMNTEAFF
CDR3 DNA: TGTGCCAGTAGTATAGTCCAGGAAATGAACACTGAAGCTTTCTTT

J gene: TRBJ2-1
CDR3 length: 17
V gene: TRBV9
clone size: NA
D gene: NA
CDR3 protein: CASSPHSWGGPSNEQFF
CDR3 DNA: TGTGCCAGCAGCCCCCATTCATGGGGGGGGCCGAGCAATGAGCAGTTCTTC

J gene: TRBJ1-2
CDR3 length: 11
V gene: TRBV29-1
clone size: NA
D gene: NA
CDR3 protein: CSVEGTHGYTF
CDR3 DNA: TGCAGCGTTGAAGGGACGCATGGCTACACCTTC